The TCR beta chain described here comes from a study of shared clonotypes between healthy human individuals. At the level of the study: Two women and a few men aged 18 to 49 served as donors. Study-wide findings and caveats: Relative to memory subsets, naive subsets generally showed larger estimated richness. Large depth notwithstanding, sorted-subset sequencing proved incomplete by rarefaction.

This clone has just one count. The antigen is undetermined. Germline loops: CDR1 SGHDT, CDR2 YYEEEE. CDR3 length equals 15 residues. The ends were cut back, 5 bases at V and 4 bases at J, with 15 bases in the middle. Here immunoSEQ multiplex PCR was the method, and the copy in TCRdb shows in-frame clones only, minus some. The data show 1,500,000 or so clones, roughly 97% seen once. There were only Caucasian adults among the donors, and all lived in Nashville, Tennessee. This TCR came from a man aged 30-40 years in good health. Sequencing was performed on naive CD4+ T cells sorted from blood. Documented subset: CD45RA+ positively selected. The rearrangement links TRBV5-6 to TRBJ2-2; unclear D gene. CDR3 amino acids: CASRKDLMGTGELFF. The CDR3 DNA reads TGTGCCAGCAGAAAGGACCTAATGGGCACCGGGGAGCTGTTTTTT.